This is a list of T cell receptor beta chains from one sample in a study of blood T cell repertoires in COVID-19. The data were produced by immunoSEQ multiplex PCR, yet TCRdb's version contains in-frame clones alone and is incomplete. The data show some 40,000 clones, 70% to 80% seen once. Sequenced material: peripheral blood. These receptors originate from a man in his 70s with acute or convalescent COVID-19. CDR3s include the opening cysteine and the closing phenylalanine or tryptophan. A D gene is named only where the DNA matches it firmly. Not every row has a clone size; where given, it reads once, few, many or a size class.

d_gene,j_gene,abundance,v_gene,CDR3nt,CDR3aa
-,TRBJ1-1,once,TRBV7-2,TGTGCCAGCAGGTCCGGGGAGAACACTGAAGCTTTCTTT,CASRSGENTEAFF
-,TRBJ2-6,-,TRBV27,TGTGCCAGCAGTAACTTTATCCCCTATGGACTCGCTGGGGCCAACGTCCTGACTTTC,CASSNFIPYGLAGANVLTF
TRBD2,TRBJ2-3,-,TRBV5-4,TGTGCCAGCAGCTTAGCGGGGGGAGATACGCAGTATTTT,CASSLAGGDTQYF
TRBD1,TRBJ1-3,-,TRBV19,TGTGCCAGTAGCCCGACAGGGGCAAGCTTATCTGGAAACACCATATATTTT,CASSPTGASLSGNTIYF
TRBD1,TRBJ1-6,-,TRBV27,TGTGCCAGCAGTGGGGGGACAGGCGTCTCCTATAATTCACCCCTCCACTTT,CASSGGTGVSYNSPLHF
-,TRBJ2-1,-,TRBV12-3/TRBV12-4,TGTGCCAGCCATCAAGGGGGACAGCAGTTCTTC,CASHQGGQQFF
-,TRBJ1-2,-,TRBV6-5,TGTGCCAGCAGGTCAGGCTATGGCTACACCTTC,CASRSGYGYTF
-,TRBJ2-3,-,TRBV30,TGTGCCTGGAGTGTAGGCAGGGTGTCAGATACGCAGTATTTT,CAWSVGRVSDTQYF
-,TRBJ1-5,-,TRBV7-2,TGTGCCAGCAGCTTAGGGCAGGTAGGCAATCAGCCCCAGCATTTT,CASSLGQVGNQPQHF
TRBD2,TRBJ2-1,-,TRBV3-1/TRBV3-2,TGTGCCAGCAGCCCACCCCTAAGGCTAGCGGGGGGCGGCAATGAGCAGTTCTTC,CASSPPLRLAGGGNEQFF
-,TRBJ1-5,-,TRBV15,TGTGCCACCAGTCGCATGGGCCGCCTCCAGGGCAATCAGCCCCAGCATTTT,CATSRMGRLQGNQPQHF
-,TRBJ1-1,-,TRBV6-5,TGTGCCAGCAGTTACGCGGGACGGATGAACACTGAAGCTTTCTTT,CASSYAGRMNTEAFF
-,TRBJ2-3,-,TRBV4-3,TGCGCCAGCAGCCAAGTTGGAGGATCTCCCACAGATACGCAGTATTTT,CASSQVGGSPTDTQYF
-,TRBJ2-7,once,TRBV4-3,TGCGCCAGCAGCCAAGTGGGTCCGACATCCTACGAGCAGTACTTC,CASSQVGPTSYEQYF
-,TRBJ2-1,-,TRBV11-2,TGTGCCAGCAGCTTACGGCGGAGCTCCTACAATGAGCAGTTCTTC,CASSLRRSSYNEQFF
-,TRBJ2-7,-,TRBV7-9,TGTGCCAGCAGCCCTGGGACACCCCCCAACGAGCAGTACTTC,CASSPGTPPNEQYF
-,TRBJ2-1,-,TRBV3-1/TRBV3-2,TGTGCCAGCAGCCAAGACTCGGGGGGCCTTACTAATGAGCAGTTCTTC,CASSQDSGGLTNEQFF
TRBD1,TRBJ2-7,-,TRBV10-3,TGTGCCATCAGTCCGGGACAGAGCTCCTACGAGCAGTACTTC,CAISPGQSSYEQYF
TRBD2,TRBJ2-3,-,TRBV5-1,TGCGCCAGCAGAGAGGGGACTAGCGGTTTCACAGATACGCAGTATTTT,CASREGTSGFTDTQYF
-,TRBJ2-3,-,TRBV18,TGTGCCAGCTCTTCCCCGAGCGGGAGCACAGATACGCAGTATTTT,CASSSPSGSTDTQYF
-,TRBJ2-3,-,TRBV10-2,TGCGCCAGCAGTGACCAGGGACTGGGCACAGATACGCAGTATTTT,CASSDQGLGTDTQYF
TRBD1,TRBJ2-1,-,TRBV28,TGTGCCAGCAGTTCAGGACAGGAACCAGACAATGAGCAGTTCTTC,CASSSGQEPDNEQFF
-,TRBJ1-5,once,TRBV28,TGTGCCAGCAGTTTCCGGGAGCCCCAGCATTTT,CASSFREPQHF
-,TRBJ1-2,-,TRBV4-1,TGCGCCAGCAGCCAACAGGGGTCTGGCTACACCTTC,CASSQQGSGYTF
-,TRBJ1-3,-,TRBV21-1,TGTGCCAGCAGCAACCCGACTACAGGGGTACGTGGAAACACCATATATTTT,CASSNPTTGVRGNTIYF
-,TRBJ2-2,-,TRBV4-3,TGCGCCAGCAGCCAAGAATTAAGGACACTGAACACCGGGGAGCTGTTTTTT,CASSQELRTLNTGELFF
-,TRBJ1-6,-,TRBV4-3,TGCGCCAGCAGCCTACGACAGGATACCGAAAATTCACCCCTCCACTTT,CASSLRQDTENSPLHF
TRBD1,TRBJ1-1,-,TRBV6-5,TGTGCCAGCAGTTCACTAGGACAGGGGGCGTCGACTGAAGCTTTCTTT,CASSSLGQGASTEAFF
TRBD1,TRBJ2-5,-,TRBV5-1,TGCGCCAGCAGCTTCGGGACAGGGTACCAAGAGACCCAGTACTTC,CASSFGTGYQETQYF
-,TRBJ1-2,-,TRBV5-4,TGTGCCAGCAGCTTGGTCGAGCTCGGCTACACCTTC,CASSLVELGYTF
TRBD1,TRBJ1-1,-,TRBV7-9,TGTGCCAGCAGCTTGCAGACAGGGGGTGAAGCTTTCTTT,CASSLQTGGEAFF
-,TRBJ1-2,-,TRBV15,TGTGCCACCAGCAGGACAATGTCCTTCAGGGCCCAGGGTGGCTACACCTTC,CATSRTMSFRAQGGYTF
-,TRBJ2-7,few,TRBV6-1,TGTGCCAGCAGTGAAATTTCGTACTACGAGCAGTACTTC,CASSEISYYEQYF
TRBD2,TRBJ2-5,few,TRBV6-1,TGTGCCAGCAGTGAGCCGAGTCGACTAGCGAGATACCAAGAGACCCAGTACTTC,CASSEPSRLARYQETQYF
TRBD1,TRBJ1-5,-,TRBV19,TGTGCCAGTAGTATGACAGGGAATAGCAATCAGCCCCAGCATTTT,CASSMTGNSNQPQHF
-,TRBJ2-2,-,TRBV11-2,TGTGCCAGCAGCTTAATAACAGTTACCGGGGAGCTGTTTTTT,CASSLITVTGELFF
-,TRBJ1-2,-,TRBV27,TGTGCCAGCAGTCCTTCATCGGGTAGCTACACCTTC,CASSPSSGSYTF
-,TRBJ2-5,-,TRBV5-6,TGTGCCAGCAGCCTGGCGAGCATCGAAGAGACCCAGTACTTC,CASSLASIEETQYF
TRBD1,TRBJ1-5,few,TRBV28,TGTGCCAGCACCTCTGGCGGGGGGCGGGACAGGGGCTGGGAGCCCCAGCATTTT,CASTSGGGRDRGWEPQHF
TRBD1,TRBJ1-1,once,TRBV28,TGTGCCAGCAGCCCCCCTACCGGGGCAGGGGGCTATAACACTGAAGCTTTCTTT,CASSPPTGAGGYNTEAFF
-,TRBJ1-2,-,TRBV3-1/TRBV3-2,TGTGCCAGCAGCCTACCCGGGGGGGGCGGAGGCTACACCTTC,CASSLPGGGGGYTF
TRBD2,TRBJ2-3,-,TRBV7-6,TGTGCCAGCAGCCTGGGACTAGCGGGGGGTACTAGCACAGATACGCAGTATTTT,CASSLGLAGGTSTDTQYF
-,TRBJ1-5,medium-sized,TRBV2,TGTGCCTCCTTCCTGACAACTAGCAATCAGCCCCAGCATTTT,CASFLTTSNQPQHF
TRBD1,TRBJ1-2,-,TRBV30,TGTGCCTGGAGTGAGGGACAGGGGGCGCGTGGCTACACCTTC,CAWSEGQGARGYTF
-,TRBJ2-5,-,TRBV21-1,TGTGCCAGCAGCAAATTAAAGGCGGGGAGGGAGACCCAGTACTTC,CASSKLKAGRETQYF
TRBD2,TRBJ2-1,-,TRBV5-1,TGCGCCAGCAGCTTGCGGGGGGATGAGCAGTTCTTC,CASSLRGDEQFF
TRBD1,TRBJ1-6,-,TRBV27,TGTGCCAGCAGGACAGGGTTGGGTTCACCCCTCCACTTT,CASRTGLGSPLHF
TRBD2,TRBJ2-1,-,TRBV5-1,TGCGCCAGCAGGCTCTCCGAGCGGGGGGGGCATGAGCAGTTCTTC,CASRLSERGGHEQFF